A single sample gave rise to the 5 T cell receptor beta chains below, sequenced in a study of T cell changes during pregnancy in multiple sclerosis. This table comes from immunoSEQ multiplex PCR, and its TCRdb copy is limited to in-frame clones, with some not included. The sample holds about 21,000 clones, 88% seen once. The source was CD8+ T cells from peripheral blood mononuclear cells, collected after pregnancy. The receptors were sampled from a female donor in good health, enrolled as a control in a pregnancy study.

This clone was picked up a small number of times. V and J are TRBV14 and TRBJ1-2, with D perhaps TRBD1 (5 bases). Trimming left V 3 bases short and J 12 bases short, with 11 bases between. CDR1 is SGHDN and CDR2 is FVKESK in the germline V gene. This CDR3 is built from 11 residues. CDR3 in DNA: TGTGCCAGCAGCCATCAGGGCCAGCACACCTTC. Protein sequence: CASSHQGQHTF. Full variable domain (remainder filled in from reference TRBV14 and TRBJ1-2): EAGVTQFPSHSVIEKGQTVTLRCDPISGHDNLYWYRRVMGKEIKFLLHFVKESKQDESGMPNNRFLAERTGGTYSTLKVQPAELEDSGVYFCASSHQGQHTFGSGTRLTVV.

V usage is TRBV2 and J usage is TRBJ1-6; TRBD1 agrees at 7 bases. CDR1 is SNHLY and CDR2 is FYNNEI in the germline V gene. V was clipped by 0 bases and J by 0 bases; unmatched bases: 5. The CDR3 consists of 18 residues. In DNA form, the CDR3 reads TGTGCCAGCAGTGAAGCCGGGACAGCGAGCTCCTATAATTCACCCCTCCACTTT. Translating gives CASSEAGTASSYNSPLHF.

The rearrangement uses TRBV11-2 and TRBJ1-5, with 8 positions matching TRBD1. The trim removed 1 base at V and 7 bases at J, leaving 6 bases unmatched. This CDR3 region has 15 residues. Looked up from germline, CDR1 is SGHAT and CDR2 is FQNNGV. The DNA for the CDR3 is TGTGCCAGCAGCTTAGGGACAGGGATTACGCAGCCCCAGCATTTT. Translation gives CASSLGTGITQPQHF. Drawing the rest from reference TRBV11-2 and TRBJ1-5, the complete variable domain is EAGVAQSPRYKIIEKRQSVAFWCNPISGHATLYWYQQILGQGPKLLIQFQNNGVVDDSQLPKDRFSAERLKGVDSTLKIQPAKLEDSAVYLCASSLGTGITQPQHFGDGTRLSIL.

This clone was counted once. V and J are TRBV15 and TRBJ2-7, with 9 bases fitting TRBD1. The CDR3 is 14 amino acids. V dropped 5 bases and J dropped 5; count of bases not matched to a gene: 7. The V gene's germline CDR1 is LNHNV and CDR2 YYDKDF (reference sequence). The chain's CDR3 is CATSPRTGEDEQYF. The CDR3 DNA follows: TGTGCCACCAGCCCGCGGACAGGGGAAGACGAGCAGTACTTC.

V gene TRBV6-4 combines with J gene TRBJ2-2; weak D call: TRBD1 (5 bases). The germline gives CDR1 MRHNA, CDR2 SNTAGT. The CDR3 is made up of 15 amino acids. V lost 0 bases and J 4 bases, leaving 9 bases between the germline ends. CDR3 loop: CASSDSQGITGELFF. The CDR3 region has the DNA TGTGCCAGCAGTGACTCGCAGGGAATCACCGGGGAGCTGTTTTTT.